This entry lists 6 T cell receptor beta chains sequenced from one sample in a study of shared clonotypes between healthy human individuals. Only in-frame clones appear in the TCRdb table, and some are missing; sequencing was by immunoSEQ multiplex PCR. The sample has about 590,000 clones, around 95% seen once. Naive CD8 cells lacked CD45RO, underwent positive selection for CCR7 and left out terminally differentiated effector memory CD45RA+ cells. Sequenced: naive CD8+ T cells sorted from blood. The receptors were sampled from a woman in her 30s in good health.

The CDR3 DNA reads as TGTGCCAGCAGCCCTCCCTCTTCCCATGGCTACACCTTC. This gives the protein CASSPPSSHGYTF. The rearrangement joins TRBV7-9 to TRBJ1-2; no definite D call. The ends were cut back, 5 bases at V and 6 bases at J, with 13 bases in the middle. The CDR3 is 13 amino acids. Per the germline V gene, CDR1 is SEHNR and CDR2 is FQNEAQ (reference sequence).

The chain links TRBV11-1 to TRBJ2-7; a possible D gene is TRBD2 (6 bases). The CDR3 is 16 amino acids. Germline values: CDR1 SGHAT, CDR2 FQDESV (reference sequence). Trimming left V 5 bases short and J 1 base short, with 18 bases between. In DNA, the CDR3 is TGTGCCAGCAGCACCCTACCGGGGGAGATTTCCTACGAGCAGTACTTC. This translates into CASSTLPGEISYEQYF.

The rearrangement uses TRBV28 and TRBJ1-4; no firm D call. CDR3 length: 14 residues. The ends were cut back, 7 bases at V and 7 bases at J, with 16 bases in the middle. Germline V gene lookup returns CDR1 MDHEN and CDR2 SYDVKM. In DNA form, the CDR3 reads TGTGCCAGCACCCGTGATGGGGTGTTTGAAAAACTGTTTTTT. It specifies CASTRDGVFEKLFF.

The V call is TRBV5-6, the J call TRBJ2-7; D ambiguous. Between the trimmed V and J ends, which lost 1 base and 2 bases, there was a span of 10 bases. Germline V gene lookup returns CDR1 SGHDT and CDR2 YYEEEE. This CDR3 region has 14 residues. This CDR3 is CASSLSHRAYEQYF. The CDR3 DNA sequence: TGTGCCAGCAGCTTGTCCCACAGAGCCTACGAGCAGTACTTC.

V and J are TRBV5-5 and TRBJ2-7, with 10 bases matching TRBD2. CDR1 SGHKS and CDR2 YYEKEE come from the germline V gene (reference sequence). The CDR3 is 17 residues long. The J segment lost 2 bases and the V segment lost 0 bases, leaving 8 bases of the junction unmatched. CDR3 nucleotide sequence: TGTGCCAGCAGCTTGGCCGGGAGTCTAGCGGGGGCCTACGAGCAGTACTTC. Translated, it gives CASSLAGSLAGAYEQYF.

This chain joins TRBV11-2 and TRBJ2-1; D remains ambiguous. Germline CDR1 SGHAT, CDR2 FQNNGV. CDR3 length equals 15 residues. V shed 8 bases and J shed 0 bases, with 14 bases lying between them. Here the CDR3 reads CASVPTLFSYNEQFF. CDR3 DNA sequence: TGTGCCAGCGTACCCACATTGTTCTCCTACAATGAGCAGTTCTTC.